These T cell receptor beta chains were read from a single sample in a study of CD8 T cells in ankylosing spondylitis. MiXCR, run by TCRdb on the 5' RACE reads, gives a single entry per CDR3 protein. The sample yields a few hundred thousand distinct CDR3 sequences, approximately 12% seen once. Sequenced input: blood, either unsorted or a sorted T cell fraction (not recorded which). Receptors originate from a male donor with ankylosing spondylitis. The CDR3 runs from the conserved cysteine through the conserved F or W.

>TRBJ1-3|TRBV5-1
CASSLAPTGLSGNTIYF
>TRBJ2-7|TRBV20-1
CSARGGVYEQYF
>TRBJ1-5|TRBV5-1
CASSRTGGDQPQHF
>TRBJ2-2|TRBV14
CASSKGQLYTGELFF
>TRBJ2-1|TRBV11-2
CASSLGLGGSDEQFF
>TRBJ2-5|TRBV3-1
CASSQVTSGYQETQYF
>TRBJ2-1|TRBV5-1
CASSFGQPNEQFF
>TRBJ2-7|TRBV20-1
CSARPGLAGVEQYF
>TRBJ2-1|TRBV20-1
CSARDLAVRGPGNLFF
>TRBJ2-1|TRBV21-1
CASSIKTGTGITPSSYNEQFF
>TRBJ2-7|TRBV5-1
CASSQGLSYEQYF
>TRBJ2-7|TRBV3-1
CASSQAGLAAYEQYF
>TRBJ2-3|TRBV7-9
CASSPRGQTDTQYF
>TRBJ2-3|TRBV7-2
CASSLERSTDTQYF
>TRBJ2-1|TRBV18
CASSPLQGEGNEQFF
>TRBJ2-3|TRBV5-1
CASSGQRGRDPSTDTQYF
>TRBJ2-7|TRBV7-9
CASLLRGGPYEQYF
>TRBJ2-1|TRBV27
CASRLIAGGPNNEQFF
>TRBJ2-2|TRBV3-1
CASSRRWQENTGELFF
>TRBJ2-2|TRBV4-1
CASSPAAGFTGELFF
>TRBJ2-7|TRBV7-2
CASRPKDLPFYEQYF
>TRBJ2-1|TRBV12-3/TRBV12-4
CASSFVAGAGEQFF
>TRBJ2-2|TRBV29-1
CSVAQGAGELFF
>TRBJ1-5|TRBV24-1
CATSDNRGSQPQHF
>TRBJ2-1|TRBV7-9
CASTKGGYNEQFF
>TRBJ2-1|TRBV10-3
CAISESRTSGSSYNEQFF
>TRBJ1-5|TRBV24-1
CATRGSGVQPQHF
>TRBJ2-1|TRBV3-1
CASSRTSGSLHEQFF
>TRBJ2-7|TRBV11-2
CASSWGGLAGDYEQYF
>TRBJ2-1|TRBV6-1
CASRTEDEQFF
>TRBJ1-5|TRBV11-2
CASSRDRGQPQHF
>TRBJ2-2|TRBV5-1
CASSLLREGITGELFF
>TRBJ2-3|TRBV5-1
CASARGLDTQYF
>TRBJ2-3|TRBV5-5
CASSFGGREYADTQYF
>TRBJ2-3|TRBV12-3/TRBV12-4
CASSHSTDTQYF
>TRBJ1-6|TRBV7-6
CASSVNADPNSPLHF
>TRBJ1-1|TRBV20-1
CSARGFGDWNTEAFF
>TRBJ2-1|TRBV2
CASRDRGDEQFF
>TRBJ2-1|TRBV11-1
CASRQTGGVGRSPNNEQFF
>TRBJ1-5|TRBV28
CASSHDLTGRFSNQPQHF
>TRBJ2-4|TRBV5-1
CASSRSPTGSENIQYF
>TRBJ2-1|TRBV20-1
CSAFDRGDWGAYNEQFF
>TRBJ1-1|TRBV25-1
CASSESQGKAFF
>TRBJ2-1|TRBV12-5
CASRREGVIENEQFF
>TRBJ2-2|TRBV12-3/TRBV12-4
CASSYGLAGELFF
>TRBJ2-2|TRBV7-7
CASSERAGGPDTGELFF
>TRBJ1-1|TRBV5-1
CASSYDTTRTGRRTEAFF
>TRBJ2-1|TRBV10-1
CASSEYSGLAGHNEQFF
>TRBJ1-5|TRBV6-1
CASSEENQGHGNQPQHF
>TRBJ1-2|TRBV9
CASSTSGVHNYGYTF
>TRBJ2-3|TRBV25-1
CASSELVGSGSDTQYF
>TRBJ1-3|TRBV29-1
CSVAFYGTDGNTIYF
>TRBJ2-2|TRBV5-1
CASTTGLRTDTGELFF
>TRBJ1-4|TRBV7-2
CASSLDRGPGEKLFF
>TRBJ1-5|TRBV5-6
CASSSAGSNQPQHF
>TRBJ2-5|TRBV6-1
CASSLDSRETQYF
>TRBJ2-1|TRBV4-1
CASSQVTENNEQFF
>TRBJ2-2|TRBV20-1
CSARERTAQTNTGELFF
>TRBJ2-7|TRBV11-2
CASSLDGASGSFYEQYF